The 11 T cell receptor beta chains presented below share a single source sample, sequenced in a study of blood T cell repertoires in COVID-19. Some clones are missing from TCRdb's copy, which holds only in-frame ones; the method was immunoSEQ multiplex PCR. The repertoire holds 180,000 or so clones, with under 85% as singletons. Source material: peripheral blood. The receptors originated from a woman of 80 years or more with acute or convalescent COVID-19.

The CDR3 protein is CASSLVSSGGEETQYF. In nucleotides, the CDR3 is TGTGCCAGCAGCTTAGTATCTAGCGGGGGTGAAGAGACCCAGTACTTC. The rearrangement links TRBV7-2 to TRBJ2-5; 10 bases are shared with TRBD2. The CDR3 spans 16 residues. CDR1 and CDR2 (germline): SGHTA, FQGNSA. V lost 1 base, J lost 3 bases, and 5 bases stayed unmatched.

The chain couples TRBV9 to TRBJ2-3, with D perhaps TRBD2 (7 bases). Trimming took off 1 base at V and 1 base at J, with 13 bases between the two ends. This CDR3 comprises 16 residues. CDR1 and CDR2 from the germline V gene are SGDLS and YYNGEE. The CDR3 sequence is CASSVKGGVGTDTQYF. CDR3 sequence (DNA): TGTGCCAGCAGCGTAAAGGGGGGGGTTGGCACAGATACGCAGTATTTT.

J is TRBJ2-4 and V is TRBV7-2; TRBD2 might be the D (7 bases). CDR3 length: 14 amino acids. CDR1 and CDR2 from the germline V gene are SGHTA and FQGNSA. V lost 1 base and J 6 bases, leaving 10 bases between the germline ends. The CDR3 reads CASSLGRGANIQYF. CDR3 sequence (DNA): TGTGCCAGCAGCTTAGGTCGGGGGGCAAACATTCAGTACTTC.

CDR3 coding DNA: TGTGCCAGCAGCTTACCCCCCGGAGCGGGAAGCACAGATACGCAGTATTTT. It translates to CASSLPPGAGSTDTQYF. This sequence joins TRBV7-2 and TRBJ2-3; 7 bases are shared with TRBD2. The germline CDR1 and CDR2 sequences are SGHTA and FQGNSA. CDR3 length: 17 residues. The V segment lost 2 bases and the J segment 0 bases; nucleotides outside the gene matches: 8. The full variable domain, with the rest looked up from reference TRBV7-2 and TRBJ2-3, is GAGVSQSPSNKVTEKGKDVELRCDPISGHTALYWYRQSLGQGLEFLIYFQGNSAPDKSGLPSDRFSAERTGGSVSTLTIQRTQQEDSAVYLCASSLPPGAGSTDTQYFGPGTRLTVL.

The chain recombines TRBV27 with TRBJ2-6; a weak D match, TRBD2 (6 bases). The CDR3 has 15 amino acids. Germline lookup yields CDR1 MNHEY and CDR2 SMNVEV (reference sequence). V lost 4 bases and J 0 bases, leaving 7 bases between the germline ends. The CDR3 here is CASSSGGSGANVLTF. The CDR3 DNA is TGTGCCAGCAGTTCCGGGGGCTCTGGGGCCAACGTCCTGACTTTC.

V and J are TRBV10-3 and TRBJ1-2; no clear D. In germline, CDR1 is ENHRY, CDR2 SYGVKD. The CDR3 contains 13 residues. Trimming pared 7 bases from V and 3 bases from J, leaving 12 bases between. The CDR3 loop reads CAITPDTYYGYTF. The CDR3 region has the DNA TGTGCCATCACCCCCGACACGTACTATGGCTACACCTTC.

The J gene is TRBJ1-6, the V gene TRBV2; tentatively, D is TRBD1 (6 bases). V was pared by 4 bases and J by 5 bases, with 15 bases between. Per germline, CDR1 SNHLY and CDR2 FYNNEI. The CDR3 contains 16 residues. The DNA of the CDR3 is TGTGCCAGCAGTGTATCAGGGGTGGGGAATAATTCACCCCTCCACTTT. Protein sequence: CASSVSGVGNNSPLHF.

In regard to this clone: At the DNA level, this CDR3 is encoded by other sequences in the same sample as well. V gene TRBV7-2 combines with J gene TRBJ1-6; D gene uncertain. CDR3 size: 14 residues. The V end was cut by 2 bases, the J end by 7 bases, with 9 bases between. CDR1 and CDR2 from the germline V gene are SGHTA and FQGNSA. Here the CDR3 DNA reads TGTGCCAGCAGCTTATCGGGAGGAAATTCACCCCTCCACTTT. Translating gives CASSLSGGNSPLHF.

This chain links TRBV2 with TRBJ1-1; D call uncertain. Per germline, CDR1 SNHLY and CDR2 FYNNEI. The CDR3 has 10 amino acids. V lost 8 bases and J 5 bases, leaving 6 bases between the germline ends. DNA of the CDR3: TGTGCCAGCCTAGTGACTGAAGCTTTCTTT. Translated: CASLVTEAFF.

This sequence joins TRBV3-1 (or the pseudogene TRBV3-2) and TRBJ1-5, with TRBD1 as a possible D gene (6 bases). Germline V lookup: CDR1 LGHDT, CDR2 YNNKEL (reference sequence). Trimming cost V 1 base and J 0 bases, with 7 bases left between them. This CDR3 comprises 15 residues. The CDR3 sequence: CASSQGQDSNQPQHF. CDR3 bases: TGTGCCAGCAGCCAAGGACAGGATAGCAATCAGCCCCAGCATTTT.

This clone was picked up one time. The CDR3 loop is CASSAKGGGGGASEQYF. In DNA form, the CDR3 reads TGTGCCAGCAGTGCGAAGGGAGGTGGCGGGGGGGCGAGTGAGCAGTACTTC. The chain recombines TRBV3-1 (or the pseudogene TRBV3-2) with TRBJ2-7, with 9 bases aligning to TRBD2. This CDR3 region has 17 residues. The V and J ends lost 6 bases and 7 bases, in that order; junction bases with no gene match: 19. Germline CDR1 LGHDT, CDR2 YNNKEL (reference sequence).